This T cell receptor (beta chain) was recovered during a study of blood T cell repertoires in COVID-19. This clone has just a few counts. Measured with immunoSEQ multiplex PCR; TCRdb has only the in-frame clones, and not every one. Among fewer than 200,000 clones listed, 75% to 95% were seen once. The V gene end was trimmed by 3 bases and the J gene end by 3 bases; junction bases not matched to a gene: 1. Per the germline V gene, CDR1 is SGHTA and CDR2 is FQGNSA. This CDR3 has 13 residues. This TCR was recovered from a man aged 45-60 years with acute or convalescent COVID-19. Source material: peripheral blood. V usage is TRBV7-2 and J usage is TRBJ1-2, with 7 nucleotides matching TRBD1. CDR3: CASSFDRDYGYTF. For the CDR3, the DNA is TGTGCCAGCAGCTTTGACAGGGACTATGGCTACACCTTC.